Each of the 4 T cell receptor beta chains below was sequenced from the same sample in a study of shared clonotypes between healthy human individuals. Only in-frame clones appear in the TCRdb table, and some are missing; sequencing was by immunoSEQ multiplex PCR. The profile shows about 700,000 clones, about 90% of them singletons. As defined, naive CD8 cells were CD45RO-negative and positively selected for CCR7, with terminally differentiated effector memory CD45RA+ cells excluded. The sequencing sample was made of naive CD8+ T cells sorted from blood. The receptor set was obtained from a young man in good health.

The chain carries TRBV27 and TRBJ2-1; TRBD2 matches 13 bases. V was pared by 4 bases and J by 0 bases, with 9 bases of the junction left unmatched. The CDR3 spans 19 residues. Germline V lookup: CDR1 MNHEY, CDR2 SMNVEV (reference sequence). The DNA of the CDR3 is TGTGCCAGCAGTTCCAACAGGCGGACTAGCGGGAGCTCCTACAATGAGCAGTTCTTC. Protein product: CASSSNRRTSGSSYNEQFF.

The rearrangement links TRBV6-5 to TRBJ2-2; D gene unclear. Germline CDR1 and CDR2: MNHEY and SVGAGI. This CDR3 contains 11 residues. V lost 6 bases, J lost 11 bases, and 10 bases lay in between. In DNA, the CDR3 is TGTGCCAGCAGATTTGGAAGCGAGCTGTTTTTT. Amino acid sequence: CASRFGSELFF.

V gene TRBV29-1 combines with J gene TRBJ1-2, with a possible D match to TRBD1 (6 bases). The CDR3 loop spans 16 amino acids. Germline values: CDR1 SQVTM, CDR2 ANQGSEA. With 1 base removed from V and 6 bases from J, the gap between germline ends came to 21 bases. CDR3 loop: CSVEVFTGQPSDGYTF. The CDR3, as DNA: TGCAGCGTTGAAGTATTTACCGGACAGCCGTCGGATGGCTACACCTTC.

V usage is TRBV27 and J usage is TRBJ2-6; D uncertain. Germline-derived CDR1 and CDR2 are MNHEY and SMNVEV (reference sequence). This CDR3 spans 14 amino acids. Trimming removed 4 bases at V and 2 bases at J, with 6 bases between. CDR3 loop: CASSSDTGANVLTF. The CDR3 coding sequence is TGTGCCAGCAGTTCTGACACTGGGGCCAACGTCCTGACTTTC.